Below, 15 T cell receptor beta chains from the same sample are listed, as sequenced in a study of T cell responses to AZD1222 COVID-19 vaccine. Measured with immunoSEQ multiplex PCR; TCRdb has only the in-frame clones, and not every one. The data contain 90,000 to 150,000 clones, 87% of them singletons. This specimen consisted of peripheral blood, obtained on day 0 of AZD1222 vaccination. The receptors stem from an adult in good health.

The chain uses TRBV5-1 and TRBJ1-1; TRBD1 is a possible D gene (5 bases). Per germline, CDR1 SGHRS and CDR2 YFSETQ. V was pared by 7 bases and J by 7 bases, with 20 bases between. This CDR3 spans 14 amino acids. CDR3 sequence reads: CASANGGASDEAFF. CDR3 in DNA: TGCGCCAGCGCCAATGGAGGGGCCTCCGATGAAGCTTTCTTT. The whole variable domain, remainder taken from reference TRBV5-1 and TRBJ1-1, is KAGVTQTPRYLIKTRGQQVTLSCSPISGHRSVSWYQQTPGQGLQFLFEYFSETQRNKGNFPGRFSGRQFSNSRSEMNVSTLELGDSALYLCASANGGASDEAFFGQGTRLTVV.

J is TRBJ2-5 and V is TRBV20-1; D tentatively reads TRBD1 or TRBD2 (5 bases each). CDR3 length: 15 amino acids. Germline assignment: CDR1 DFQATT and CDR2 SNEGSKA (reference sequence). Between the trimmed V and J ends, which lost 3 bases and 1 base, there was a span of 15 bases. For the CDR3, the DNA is TGCAGTGCTAGTGGGCTAGAGGGGCTCCAAGAGACCCAGTACTTC. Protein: CSASGLEGLQETQYF.

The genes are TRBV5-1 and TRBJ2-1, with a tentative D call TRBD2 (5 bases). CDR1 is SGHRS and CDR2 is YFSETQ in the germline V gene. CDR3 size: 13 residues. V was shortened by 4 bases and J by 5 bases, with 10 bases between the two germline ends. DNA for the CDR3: TGCGCCAGCAGCCTGGACTGGAACAATGAGCAGTTCTTC. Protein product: CASSLDWNNEQFF.

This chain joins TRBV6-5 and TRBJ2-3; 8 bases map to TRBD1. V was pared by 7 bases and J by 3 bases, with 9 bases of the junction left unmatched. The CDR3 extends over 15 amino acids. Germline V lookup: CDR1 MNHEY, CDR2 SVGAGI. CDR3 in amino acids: CASTQTGGATDTQYF. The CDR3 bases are TGTGCCAGCACGCAAACAGGGGGAGCGACAGATACGCAGTATTTT.

This CDR3 is CASSLDWGRGTEAFF. CDR3 in DNA: TGTGCCAGCAGCTTAGATTGGGGGAGGGGGACTGAAGCTTTCTTT. V is TRBV7-9 and J is TRBJ1-1; weak D call: TRBD1 (6 bases). Germline CDR1 and CDR2: SEHNR and FQNEAQ (reference sequence). The CDR3 totals 15 residues. Between the trimmed V and J ends, which lost 1 base and 5 bases, there was a span of 14 bases.

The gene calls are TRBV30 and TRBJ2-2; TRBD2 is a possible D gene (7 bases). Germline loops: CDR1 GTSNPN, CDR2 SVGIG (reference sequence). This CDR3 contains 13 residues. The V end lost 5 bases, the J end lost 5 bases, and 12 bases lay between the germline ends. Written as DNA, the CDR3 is TGTGCCTGGCGGGGGGCAAGGACCGGGGAGCTGTTTTTT. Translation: CAWRGARTGELFF.

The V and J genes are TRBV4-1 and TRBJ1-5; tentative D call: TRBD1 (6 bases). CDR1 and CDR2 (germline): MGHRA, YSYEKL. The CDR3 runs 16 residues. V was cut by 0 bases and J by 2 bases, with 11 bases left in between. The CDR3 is CASSQDRGAGNQPQHF. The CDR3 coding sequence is TGCGCCAGCAGCCAAGATCGGGGGGCGGGCAATCAGCCCCAGCATTTT.

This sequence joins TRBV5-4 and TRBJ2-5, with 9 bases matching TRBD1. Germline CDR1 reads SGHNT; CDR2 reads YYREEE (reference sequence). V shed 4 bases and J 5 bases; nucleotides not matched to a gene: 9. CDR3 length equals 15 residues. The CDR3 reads CASSAGTGLRETQYF. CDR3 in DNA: TGTGCCAGCAGCGCCGGGACAGGGCTCCGGGAGACCCAGTACTTC.

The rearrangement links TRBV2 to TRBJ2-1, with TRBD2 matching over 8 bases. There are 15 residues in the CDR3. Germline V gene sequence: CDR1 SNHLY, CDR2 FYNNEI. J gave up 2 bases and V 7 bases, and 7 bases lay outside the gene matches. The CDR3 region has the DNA TGTGCCAGCACCCCGGGGGGGACCCCCTACAATGAGCAGTTCTTC. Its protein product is CASTPGGTPYNEQFF.

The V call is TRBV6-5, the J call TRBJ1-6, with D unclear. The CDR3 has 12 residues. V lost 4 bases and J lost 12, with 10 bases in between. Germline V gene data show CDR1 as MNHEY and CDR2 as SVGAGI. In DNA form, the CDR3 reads TGTGCCAGCAGTTCCGGCCCTGGACCCCTCCACTTT. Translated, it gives CASSSGPGPLHF.

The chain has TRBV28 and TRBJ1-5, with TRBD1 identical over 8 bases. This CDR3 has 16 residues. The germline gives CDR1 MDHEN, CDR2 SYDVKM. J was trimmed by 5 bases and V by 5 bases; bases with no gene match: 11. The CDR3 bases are TGTGCCAGCAGTAGAAGAGACAGGGGAACGCATCAGCCCCAGCATTTT. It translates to CASSRRDRGTHQPQHF. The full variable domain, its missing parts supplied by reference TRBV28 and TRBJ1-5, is DVKVTQSSRYLVKRTGEKVFLECVQDMDHENMFWYRQDPGLGLRLIYFSYDVKMKEKGDIPEGYSVSREKKERFSLILESASTNQTSMYLCASSRRDRGTHQPQHFGDGTRLSIL.

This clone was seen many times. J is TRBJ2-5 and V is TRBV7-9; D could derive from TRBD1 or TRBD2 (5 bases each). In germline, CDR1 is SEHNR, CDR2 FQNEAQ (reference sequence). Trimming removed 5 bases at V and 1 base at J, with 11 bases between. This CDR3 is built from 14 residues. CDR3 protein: CASSPRGAQETQYF. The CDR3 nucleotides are TGTGCCAGCAGCCCTAGAGGGGCCCAAGAGACCCAGTACTTC.

The CDR3 region is CASTGTGRAFF. In nucleotides, the CDR3 is TGTGCCAGCACCGGAACGGGACGAGCTTTCTTT. This rearrangement joins TRBV28 to TRBJ1-1; a possible D gene is TRBD1 (5 bases). Germline CDR1 is MDHEN and CDR2 is SYDVKM. V gave up 7 bases and J gave up 10 bases, with 13 bases separating them. The CDR3 has 11 residues.

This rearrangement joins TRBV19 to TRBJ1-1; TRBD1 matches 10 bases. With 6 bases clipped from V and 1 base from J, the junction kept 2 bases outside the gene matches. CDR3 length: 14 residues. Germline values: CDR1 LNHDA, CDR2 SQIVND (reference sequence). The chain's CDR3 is CASRGQGWNTEAFF. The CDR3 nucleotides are TGTGCCAGTAGGGGACAGGGGTGGAACACTGAAGCTTTCTTT. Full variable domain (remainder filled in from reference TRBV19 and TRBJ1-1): DGGITQSPKYLFRKEGQNVTLSCEQNLNHDAMYWYRQDPGQGLRLIYYSQIVNDFQKGDIAEGYSVSREKKESFPLTVTSAQKNPTAFYLCASRGQGWNTEAFFGQGTRLTVV.

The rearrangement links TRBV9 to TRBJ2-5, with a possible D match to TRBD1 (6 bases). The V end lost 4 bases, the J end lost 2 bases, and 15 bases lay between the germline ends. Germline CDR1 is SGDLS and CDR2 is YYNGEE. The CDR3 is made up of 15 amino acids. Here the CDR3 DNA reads TGTGCCAGCAGCCCACAAGGGACAAGACAAGAGACCCAGTACTTC. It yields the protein CASSPQGTRQETQYF.